These 11 T cell receptor beta chains share one sample of origin, sequenced in a study of blood T cell repertoires in COVID-19. Method: immunoSEQ multiplex PCR; TCRdb's copy keeps in-frame clones and lacks some. The sample carries some 140,000 clones, around three quarters recorded once. The sequenced material came from peripheral blood. These receptors all stem from a man older than 75 with acute or convalescent COVID-19.

DNA of the CDR3: TGTGCCAGCAGACTCGACAGGGTGGGAGGCTACACCTTC. This sequence encodes CASRLDRVGGYTF. The rearrangement uses TRBV6-5 and TRBJ1-2, with TRBD1 identical over 7 bases. CDR1 and CDR2 (germline): MNHEY, SVGAGI. J was trimmed by 8 bases and V by 6 bases; bases with no gene match: 9. This CDR3 contains 13 residues.

V usage is TRBV15 and J usage is TRBJ1-4; 10 bases map to TRBD1. V shed 6 bases and J 3 bases; nucleotides not matched to a gene: 10. CDR1 is LNHNV and CDR2 is YYDKDF in the germline V gene (reference sequence). The CDR3 is made up of 17 amino acids. CDR3 in DNA: TGTGCCACCAGTCGACTCGGACAGGGGGTTTCTAATGAAAAACTGTTTTTT. Its translation is CATSRLGQGVSNEKLFF.

CDR3 sequence (DNA): TGTGCCAGCGCAAACATCCAACAAGAGACCCAGTACTTC. Translating gives CASANIQQETQYF. This chain connects TRBV28 to TRBJ2-5; unclear D gene. From germline, CDR1 is MDHEN and CDR2 SYDVKM. The CDR3 loop spans 13 amino acids. Trimming removed 8 bases from V and 2 bases from J, with 12 bases in between.

The chain is built from TRBV5-4 and TRBJ1-1, with D maybe TRBD1 (5 bases). The CDR3 has 14 amino acids. Germline CDR1 SGHNT, CDR2 YYREEE (reference sequence). V shed 5 bases and J shed 1 base, with 12 bases lying between them. The CDR3, as DNA: TGTGCCAGCAGTTCAGGGTTGACGAACACTGAAGCTTTCTTT. Amino acids: CASSSGLTNTEAFF.

The chain links TRBV2 to TRBJ2-7; D gene uncertain. V was clipped by 2 bases and J by 0 bases, with 8 bases between them. The CDR3 length is 14 residues. Germline values: CDR1 SNHLY, CDR2 FYNNEI. The CDR3 coding sequence is TGTGCCAGCAGTGAATTGGTAGCCTCCTACGAGCAGTACTTC. This encodes CASSELVASYEQYF. The whole variable domain, remainder taken from reference TRBV2 and TRBJ2-7, is EPEVTQTPSHQVTQMGQEVILRCVPISNHLYFYWYRQILGQKVEFLVSFYNNEISEKSEIFDDQFSVERPDGSNFTLKIRSTKLEDSAMYFCASSELVASYEQYFGPGTRLTVT.

The rearrangement joins TRBV11-3 to TRBJ1-1; a possible D gene is TRBD1 (6 bases). CDR1 and CDR2 (germline): SGHNT, YENEEA. There are 12 residues in the CDR3. V lost 5 bases and J 9 bases, leaving 13 bases between the germline ends. CDR3 DNA: TGTGCCAGCAGCGAAACCGGGACACAAGCTTTCTTT. This encodes CASSETGTQAFF. The full variable domain, completed using reference TRBV11-3 and TRBJ1-1, is EAGVVQSPRYKIIEKKQPVAFWCNPISGHNTLYWYLQNLGQGPELLIRYENEEAVDDSQLPKDRFSAERLKGVDSTLKIQPAELGDSAVYLCASSETGTQAFFGQGTRLTVV.

This chain joins TRBV7-8 and TRBJ1-1, with unresolved D. V lost 1 base and J lost 5, with 11 bases in between. The CDR3 extends over 14 amino acids. The germline gives CDR1 SGHVS, CDR2 FQNEAQ. The CDR3 sequence: CASSLESSQTEAFF. For the CDR3, the DNA is TGTGCCAGCAGCTTAGAATCGAGTCAAACTGAAGCTTTCTTT.

This clone has just one count. V and J are TRBV4-3 and TRBJ2-7, with 12 bases lining up with TRBD2. Per the germline V gene, CDR1 is LGHNA and CDR2 is YSLEER. Trimming removed 1 base from V and 7 bases from J; junction bases left unmatched: 5. The CDR3 spans 15 residues. DNA of the CDR3: TGCGCCAGCAGCCAAGGACTAGCGGGGGCTCGGGAGCAGTACTTC. Translating it yields CASSQGLAGAREQYF.

This clone appeared a single time. The chain employs TRBV9 and TRBJ2-5; 9 nucleotides line up with TRBD1. The V and J ends lost 0 bases and 3 bases, in that order; junction bases with no gene match: 0. The CDR3 loop spans 14 amino acids. Germline V gene lookup returns CDR1 SGDLS and CDR2 YYNGEE. CDR3 loop: CASSVGTGEETQYF. The CDR3, as DNA: TGTGCCAGCAGCGTAGGGACAGGGGAAGAGACCCAGTACTTC.

Only a few counts were recorded for this clone. The chain's CDR3 is CASSVGQELNTEAFF. Here the CDR3 DNA reads TGTGCCAGCAGCGTAGGTCAGGAATTAAACACTGAAGCTTTCTTT. The chain combines TRBV9 with TRBJ1-1; no definite D call. Trimming removed 0 bases at V and 2 bases at J, with 11 bases between. CDR1 is SGDLS and CDR2 is YYNGEE in the germline V gene. There are 15 residues in the CDR3.

The genes are TRBV28 and TRBJ1-2, with no clear D. Between the trimmed V and J ends, which lost 5 bases and 4 bases, there was a span of 14 bases. This CDR3 spans 14 amino acids. Germline CDR1 is MDHEN and CDR2 is SYDVKM. As DNA, the CDR3 is TGTGCCAGCAGTCCTGGGTGGGCCAGCTATGGCTACACCTTC. Its protein product is CASSPGWASYGYTF.